This TCR beta chain was profiled in a study of T cells after yellow fever vaccination (dated by TCRdb to between 2018 and 2020). For the wider study: The SMART-Seq v4 Ultra Low Input RNA kit was used to prepare libraries from fractions with low cell numbers. Bulk TCR alpha and beta repertoires were sequenced longitudinally to track T-cell clones before and after primary and booster YFV17D yellow fever vaccination. Two healthy male donors, one aged 18 to 30 and one aged 30 to 40 years, made up the cohort. Blood was collected at multiple timepoints before and after primary and secondary immunization, and bulk PBMC replicates and cell subsets were isolated. General study outcomes and caveats: Only two donors were included in the study, so the extent to which the findings can be generalized is limited. Most clones expanded after primary vaccination were re-detected after the booster (almost 97% of CD4 and more than 70% of CD8), suggesting broad memory maintenance. A small share of clonotypes occurred in both CD4 and CD8 compartments, likely arising from convergent recombination. Because abundant contaminating clonotypes from the bulk population could be contained in FACS-sorted repertoires, computational filtering was required. The secondary T-cell response was found to be weaker but faster than the primary response, with a peak reached on day 5 rather than on day 15.

This clonotype has a handful of counts. No antigen is known for it. Base qualities are not at hand, and no much larger clone is one base apart. The sample's treatment or condition label, in plain terms: live attenuated yellow fever vaccine strain. At each blood-draw timepoint, two biological replicates of bulk PBMCs were collected. PBMCs were isolated from peripheral blood using a standard Ficoll-Paque protocol. RNA was extracted with TriZol from bulk PBMCs, CD4 and CD8 fractions, and dextramer-positive and dextramer-negative fractions. TCR cDNA was synthesized by 5'RACE template switching, which introduced a universal primer site and unique molecular identifiers. Priming of cDNA synthesis was performed from both the TCR alpha and TCR beta constant segments. Library amplification used two PCR steps, and the second PCR step added sample barcodes and sequencing adapters. Sequencing of libraries was performed on Illumina HiSeq 2500 (2x100 bp) or NovaSeq (2x150 bp). As for the authors' bioinformatics: MIGEC was used to demultiplex reads and collapse the reads into UMI consensus sequences, and MiXCR was used for V(D)J alignment. Vaccine-responding clonotypes were defined with edgeR using replicate PBMC samples, requiring FDR below 0.01 and a log2 fold change above 5 up to day 15. Each bulk clonotype was labeled CD4 or CD8 based on which sequenced repertoire, CD4 or CD8, contained the clonotype at higher abundance. In-frame beta chains were kept once TCRdb had trimmed the public reads at Q25 with fastp and called clones with MiXCR. Entries that share a CDR3 protein sequence are merged under the most common genes and DNA. TCRdb assigned the V and J calls; the authors' analysis was not used. The sample yields approximately 300,000 distinct CDR3 sequences; approximately 7% were counted once. About a sixth of the sample is in the top ten clones.

The sample consisted of PBMCs, taken roughly seven weeks after the first yellow fever vaccination. The clonotype comes from a young man who received the YFV17D yellow fever vaccine.

The CDR3 region has the sequence CSARDREGGYTF. In nucleotide form, the sequence is TGCAGTGCCCGCGACAGGGAGGGCGGCTACACCTTC. This chain is built from TRBV20-1 and TRBJ1-2; 7 central bases correspond to TRBD1. V is cut back by 6 bases and J by 8 bases, with 9 bases in the junction unmatched. The cysteine opens and the phenylalanine closes a CDR3 of 12 amino acids. The read is trimmed to its CDR3 DNA, 36 bases read in frame from base 1. In the germline V gene (reference sequence), CDR1 corresponds to DFQATT and CDR2 to SNEGSKA.